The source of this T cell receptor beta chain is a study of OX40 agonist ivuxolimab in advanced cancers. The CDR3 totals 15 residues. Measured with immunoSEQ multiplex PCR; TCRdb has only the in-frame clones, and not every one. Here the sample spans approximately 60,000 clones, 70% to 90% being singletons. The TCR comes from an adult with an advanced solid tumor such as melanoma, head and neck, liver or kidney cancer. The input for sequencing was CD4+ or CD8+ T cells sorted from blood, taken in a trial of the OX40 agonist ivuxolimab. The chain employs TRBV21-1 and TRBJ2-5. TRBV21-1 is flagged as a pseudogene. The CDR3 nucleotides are TGTGCCAGCAGCAATGGGACGGACACCCTCGGGACCCAGTACTTC. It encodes CASSNGTDTLGTQYF.